These 5 T cell receptor beta chains came from one sample sequenced in a study of blood T cell repertoires in COVID-19. The repertoire was sequenced with immunoSEQ multiplex PCR; TCRdb's copy has only in-frame clones and lacks some. The sample contains more than 250,000 clones, 70% to 90% of which appear only once. The material sequenced was peripheral blood. These receptors were taken from a woman aged 25-40 years with COVID-19, enrolled during active disease.

This chain connects TRBV5-1 to TRBJ2-2; possibly TRBD2 for D (7 bases). The CDR3 runs to 16 residues. Germline V lookup: CDR1 SGHRS, CDR2 YFSETQ. Trimming removed 1 base at V and 2 bases at J, with 12 bases between. CDR3 in amino acids: CASSLLTGGNTGELFF. CDR3 DNA sequence: TGCGCCAGCAGCTTGTTAACGGGGGGCAACACCGGGGAGCTGTTTTTT. The whole variable domain, remainder taken from reference TRBV5-1 and TRBJ2-2, is KAGVTQTPRYLIKTRGQQVTLSCSPISGHRSVSWYQQTPGQGLQFLFEYFSETQRNKGNFPGRFSGRQFSNSRSEMNVSTLELGDSALYLCASSLLTGGNTGELFFGEGSRLTVL.

This clone was seen only once. The rearrangement uses TRBV20-1 and TRBJ2-7; D possibly corresponds to TRBD1 (6 bases). The ends were cut back, 3 bases at V and 0 bases at J, with 18 bases in the middle. Germline V CDR1 and CDR2: DFQATT, SNEGSKA (reference sequence). CDR3 size: 16 residues. CDR3 amino acids: CSASVGNRASSYEQYF. CDR3 in DNA: TGCAGTGCTAGTGTCGGGAACAGGGCGAGCTCCTACGAGCAGTACTTC.

The V call is TRBV6-1, the J call TRBJ2-2; TRBD1 matches at 7 bases. Per the germline V gene, CDR1 is MNHNS and CDR2 is SASEGT. The CDR3 runs 16 residues. V trimming: 2 bases; J trimming: 2 bases; junction bases outside the gene matches: 5. CDR3 loop: CASSEKQGTNTGELFF. The DNA for the CDR3 is TGTGCCAGCAGTGAAAAACAGGGGACAAACACCGGGGAGCTGTTTTTT.

This clone was seen just once. The J gene is TRBJ2-5, the V gene TRBV7-3, with D perhaps matching TRBD2 (6 bases). The V gene lost 5 bases and the J gene lost 5 bases, with 15 bases spanning the gap. CDR1 SGHTA and CDR2 FQGTGA come from the germline V gene. The CDR3 has 14 residues. CDR3 bases: TGTGCCAGCAGCCTCCTCGGAGGGGCGGAGACCCAGTACTTC. Translated: CASSLLGGAETQYF.

The V and J genes are TRBV19 and TRBJ2-1, with 10 bases matching TRBD2. CDR1 and CDR2 (germline): LNHDA, SQIVND (reference sequence). This CDR3 comprises 14 residues. V trimming: 7 bases; J trimming: 7 bases; junction bases outside the gene matches: 7. This CDR3 reads CASKIQRGGNEQFF. As DNA, the CDR3 is TGTGCCAGTAAGATCCAGCGGGGGGGAAATGAGCAGTTCTTC.